This section outlines one T cell receptor (beta chain) sequence together with its context. The antigen remains unidentified. Losses at the gene ends were 4 bases for V and 5 bases for J; bases not matched to a gene: 4. CDR3 length: 14 residues. CDR1 and CDR2 from the germline V gene are SQVTM and ANQGSEA. This sample is drawn from a study of STAT5B mutations in CD4+ large granular lymphocyte leukemia. For the study at large: Healthy donors showed HLA-associated enrichment of the CDR3 'QG' motif. Study-wide points: 8/27 top patient clones versus 2/35 control clones were TRBV06-family. Without HLA matching, higher CD4+ than CD8+ T-LGLL clonality could reflect small sample size.

Method: immunoSEQ multiplex PCR; TCRdb's copy keeps in-frame clones and lacks some. In the table there are about 40,000 clones, 70% to 85% of which are singletons. The receptor comes from a human donor in good health. Sequencing used CD4+ T cells from blood buffy coats. This chain uses TRBV29-1 with TRBJ1-5; 11 bases are shared with TRBD1. The CDR3 region is CSVVGTGGDQPQHF. The CDR3, as DNA: TGCAGCGTTGTAGGGACAGGGGGGGATCAGCCCCAGCATTTT.